The present entry profiles one TCR beta chain with its context. Its specificity is not known. The entry originates in a study of T cell responses to AZD1222 COVID-19 vaccine. Method: immunoSEQ multiplex PCR; TCRdb's copy keeps in-frame clones and lacks some. The sample consists of 90,000 to 140,000 clones, roughly 90% of them appearing once. Study conclusions and caveats: The repertoires were collected only after the peak T cell response. Donors were largely white British and mainly female; clonal diversity was possibly underestimated. A reported finding is that nearly half of spike-specific TCRs target unmutated variant regions. With dominance at 160-218 and 743-854, vaccine-associated CD4 TCRs spanned spike.

CDR3 length: 13 amino acids. Germline CDR1 LNHDA, CDR2 SQIVND (reference sequence). Trimming removed 5 bases from V and 4 bases from J; junction bases left unmatched: 4. The sample consisted of peripheral blood, taken on day 0 of AZD1222 vaccination. The rearrangement uses TRBV19 and TRBJ1-1; 7 nucleotides match TRBD1. The clonotype was recovered from an adult in good health. This CDR3 reads CASSENRGTEAFF. The CDR3 bases are TGTGCCAGTAGTGAGAACAGGGGCACTGAAGCTTTCTTT.